This TCR beta chain was identified in a study of OX40 agonist ivuxolimab in advanced cancers. Overall study results and limits: Expanded peripheral T-cell antigen specificity went undetermined.

This clone came up once. As yet, its antigen is unknown. CDR1 is LNHDA and CDR2 is SQIVND in the germline V gene (reference sequence). V was clipped by 7 bases and J by 0 bases, with 15 bases between them. This CDR3 is 15 amino acids long. The table came from immunoSEQ multiplex PCR; TCRdb's copy has only in-frame clones and leaves some out. The sample lists about 34,000 clones; around 83% were seen once. The chain carries TRBV19 and TRBJ1-2, with D possibly being TRBD1 (5 bases). This TCR came from an adult with an advanced solid tumor such as melanoma, head and neck, liver or kidney cancer. Material: CD4+ or CD8+ T cells sorted from blood, obtained in a trial of the OX40 agonist ivuxolimab. The CDR3 DNA follows: TGTGCCAGTATCCCTCCTGGGGGAGCTAACTATGGCTACACCTTC. It translates to CASIPPGGANYGYTF.